This TCR beta chain was sequenced in a study of cytomegalovirus exposure and HLA in healthy donors. Study information: Earlier findings included roughly 120 million unique TCR beta sequences obtained from 170 million or so T cells. Points from the study as a whole: Some TCR beta chains (roughly 160 of them) were listed as cytomegalovirus-associated.

About this clone: No antigen is known for it.

With 60 Vbeta and 13 Jbeta primers, the PCR was carried out. The assay was immunoSEQ multiplex PCR, and TCRdb's table has in-frame clones only and misses some. The sample includes about 100,000 clones, about 74% of them seen just once. Germline CDR1 reads MDHEN; CDR2 reads SYDVKM. V shed 8 bases and J shed 5 bases, with 17 bases lying between them. This CDR3 is built from 14 residues. The donors were healthy bone marrow donors. In nominal health when sampled, donors likely had unrecorded immune exposures nonetheless. Specimen: PBMCs. This receptor was taken from a woman aged 18-30 years in good health and CMV-seropositive. This rearrangement joins TRBV28 to TRBJ2-3, with unresolved D. CDR3 region: CASALAVLVDTQYF. The DNA for the CDR3 is TGTGCCAGCGCCCTGGCCGTCCTTGTAGATACGCAGTATTTT.